The 32 T cell receptor beta chains listed next were all sequenced from one sample in a study of shared clonotypes between healthy human individuals. Here immunoSEQ multiplex PCR was the method, and the copy in TCRdb shows in-frame clones only, minus some. Counted here are hundreds of thousands of clones, approximately 95% occurring once; the ten biggest clones make up approximately 0.11%. CD8 cells regarded as naive lacked CD45RO, were positively chosen for CCR7, and omitted terminally differentiated effector memory CD45RA+ cells. Sample: naive CD8+ T cells sorted from blood. These receptors all stem from a woman between 25 and 40 years old in good health.

This chain links TRBV4-1 with TRBJ1-1; tentatively, D is TRBD1 (6 bases). Per the germline V gene, CDR1 is MGHRA and CDR2 is YSYEKL. The germline V and J ends were trimmed by 3 bases and 1 base, with 15 bases remaining between them. The CDR3 contains 16 residues. The CDR3 coding sequence is TGCGCCAGCAGCCAGAGGGTAGGGGGAAAGAACACTGAAGCTTTCTTT. It specifies CASSQRVGGKNTEAFF.

The rearrangement uses TRBV27 and TRBJ1-2, with D uncertain. Trimming stripped 3 bases from V and 6 bases from J, with 11 bases between. Looked up from germline, CDR1 is MNHEY and CDR2 is SMNVEV (reference sequence). The CDR3 totals 13 residues. CDR3 protein: CASSFMRGDGYTF. The CDR3 DNA reads TGTGCCAGCAGTTTCATGCGGGGAGATGGCTACACCTTC.

The V gene is TRBV11-2, the J gene TRBJ2-5; possibly TRBD2 for D (5 bases). Trimming shortened V by 2 bases and J by 2 bases, and 15 bases separated the two germline ends. This CDR3 has 16 amino acids. CDR1 SGHAT and CDR2 FQNNGV come from the germline V gene. The CDR3 DNA reads TGTGCCAGCAGCTTACCCCCGACCGGGGAACAAGAGACCCAGTACTTC. Translated, it gives CASSLPPTGEQETQYF.

The rearrangement uses TRBV19 and TRBJ2-7; D is tentatively TRBD1 or TRBD2 (5 bases each). V was clipped by 5 bases and J by 0 bases, with 11 bases between them. From germline, CDR1 is LNHDA and CDR2 SQIVND (reference sequence). The CDR3 length is 14 residues. The CDR3 region is CASSPVGPSYEQYF. In nucleotides, the CDR3 is TGTGCCAGTAGTCCCGTGGGACCCTCCTACGAGCAGTACTTC. Using reference TRBV19 and TRBJ2-7 for the parts outside the CDR3, the full variable domain is DGGITQSPKYLFRKEGQNVTLSCEQNLNHDAMYWYRQDPGQGLRLIYYSQIVNDFQKGDIAEGYSVSREKKESFPLTVTSAQKNPTAFYLCASSPVGPSYEQYFGPGTRLTVT.

V and J are TRBV5-4 and TRBJ2-7; 11 bases fit TRBD2. The ends lost 0 bases at V and 4 bases at J; junction bases unmatched: 6. CDR1 is SGHNT and CDR2 is YYREEE in the germline V gene (reference sequence). The CDR3 runs to 16 residues. The CDR3 DNA reads as TGTGCCAGCAGCTTGGGTCAACCTAGCGGGAGGTACGAGCAGTACTTC. Its translation: CASSLGQPSGRYEQYF. Full variable domain (remainder filled in from reference TRBV5-4 and TRBJ2-7): ETGVTQSPTHLIKTRGQQVTLRCSSQSGHNTVSWYQQALGQGPQFIFQYYREEENGRGNFPPRFSGLQFPNYSSELNVNALELDDSALYLCASSLGQPSGRYEQYFGPGTRLTVT.

The rearrangement links TRBV7-9 to TRBJ1-4, with TRBD1 identical over 9 bases. This CDR3 has 16 residues. Germline trimming cut 4 bases from V and 4 bases from J; bases unmatched to any gene: 7. Germline values: CDR1 SEHNR, CDR2 FQNEAQ (reference sequence). The CDR3: CASSYPRGQGNEKLFF. The CDR3 region has the DNA TGTGCCAGCAGCTATCCAAGGGGACAGGGTAATGAAAAACTGTTTTTT.

This chain joins TRBV27 and TRBJ2-5, with 7 bases aligning to TRBD1. V lost 5 bases, J lost 5 bases, and 11 bases stayed unmatched. The CDR3 sequence is 15 residues long. CDR1 and CDR2 from the germline V gene are MNHEY and SMNVEV (reference sequence). For the CDR3, the DNA is TGTGCCAGCAGTACAACAGGGGTTCGAGGGGAGACCCAGTACTTC. It is translated as CASSTTGVRGETQYF.

This chain uses TRBV27 with TRBJ2-7; perhaps TRBD2 as D (5 bases). CDR3 length: 14 amino acids. V shed 0 bases and J shed 4 bases, with 10 bases lying between them. The germline CDR1 and CDR2 sequences are MNHEY and SMNVEV (reference sequence). The CDR3 protein is CASSLSGKQYEQYF. DNA of the CDR3: TGTGCCAGCAGTTTATCCGGGAAGCAGTACGAGCAGTACTTC.

On this clone: Other DNA variants within this sample encode the same CDR3. CDR3 residues: CASSPGTGGYEQYF. In DNA, the CDR3 is TGTGCCAGCAGCCCTGGGACGGGAGGCTACGAGCAGTACTTC. The V and J genes are TRBV13 and TRBJ2-7, with 7 positions matching TRBD2. CDR3 size: 14 residues. The V and J ends lost 5 bases and 3 bases, in that order; junction bases with no gene match: 7. Looked up from germline, CDR1 is PRHDT and CDR2 is FYEKMQ (reference sequence).

The CDR3 loop is CASSLVGTEAFF. The DNA for the CDR3 is TGTGCCAGCAGTTTGGTCGGGACTGAAGCTTTCTTT. The rearrangement links TRBV28 to TRBJ1-1; no definite D call. The CDR3 has 12 amino acids. The V gene's germline CDR1 is MDHEN and CDR2 SYDVKM. The V end lost 3 bases, the J end lost 5 bases, and 7 bases lay between the germline ends.

This sequence joins TRBV2 and TRBJ2-1, with a weak D call TRBD1 (6 bases). The CDR3 loop spans 14 amino acids. V was cut by 6 bases and J by 3 bases, with 12 bases left in between. Germline assignment: CDR1 SNHLY and CDR2 FYNNEI. CDR3 region: CASRGHPNYNEQFF. CDR3 bases: TGTGCCAGCAGGGGACATCCCAACTACAATGAGCAGTTCTTC.

CDR3 amino acids: CASSFGQGFTDTQYF. Written as DNA, the CDR3 is TGTGCCAGCAGTTTTGGACAGGGGTTCACAGATACGCAGTATTTT. The chain is built from TRBV27 and TRBJ2-3, with TRBD1 matching 9 bases. CDR3 size: 15 residues. Germline CDR1 is MNHEY and CDR2 is SMNVEV (reference sequence). The ends lost 3 bases at V and 2 bases at J; junction bases unmatched: 3.

The chain couples TRBV6-5 to TRBJ2-2; weak D call: TRBD1 (6 bases). The CDR3 totals 16 residues. Germline-derived CDR1 and CDR2 are MNHEY and SVGAGI. V was pared by 0 bases and J by 4 bases, with 12 bases between. The CDR3 coding sequence is TGTGCCAGCAGTTACTCCCCAGGGGTGAGCACCGGGGAGCTGTTTTTT. Its protein product is CASSYSPGVSTGELFF.

The chain has TRBV2 and TRBJ2-5; D gene unclear. The CDR3 loop spans 12 amino acids. CDR1 is SNHLY, CDR2 FYNNEI, per germline. V was cut by 3 bases and J by 5 bases, with 7 bases left in between. As DNA, the CDR3 is TGTGCCAGCAGTGATCCCGCGGAGACCCAGTACTTC. Its protein product is CASSDPAETQYF. The full variable domain, completed using reference TRBV2 and TRBJ2-5, is EPEVTQTPSHQVTQMGQEVILRCVPISNHLYFYWYRQILGQKVEFLVSFYNNEISEKSEIFDDQFSVERPDGSNFTLKIRSTKLEDSAMYFCASSDPAETQYFGPGTRLLVL.

The gene calls are TRBV27 and TRBJ2-1; no clear D gene. Trimming removed 5 bases from V and 6 bases from J, with 8 bases in between. Germline-derived CDR1 and CDR2 are MNHEY and SMNVEV (reference sequence). The CDR3 extends over 12 amino acids. The CDR3 here is CASSPFGNEQFF. The CDR3 DNA sequence: TGTGCCAGCAGTCCCTTCGGCAATGAGCAGTTCTTC.

The chain carries TRBV6-1 and TRBJ2-7; 7 positions match TRBD2. There are 14 residues in the CDR3. V lost 3 bases and J lost 3; bases outside the gene matches: 5. Germline lookup yields CDR1 MNHNS and CDR2 SASEGT. CDR3 DNA: TGTGCCAGCAGTGACTTAGCGGGCAACTACGAGCAGTACTTC. Its translation: CASSDLAGNYEQYF.

This sequence joins TRBV28 and TRBJ1-2; 9 bases align to TRBD1. V dropped 3 bases and J dropped 3; count of bases not matched to a gene: 5. The germline V gene has CDR1 MDHEN and CDR2 SYDVKM. This CDR3 spans 15 amino acids. CDR3 DNA sequence: TGTGCCAGCAGTTTTCCGGGACAGGGCGACTATGGCTACACCTTC. Translation gives CASSFPGQGDYGYTF.

The J gene is TRBJ2-7, the V gene TRBV19; 10 bases align to TRBD1. CDR1 is LNHDA and CDR2 is SQIVND in the germline V gene (reference sequence). J gave up 4 bases and V 9 bases, and 3 bases lay outside the gene matches. The CDR3 is 12 residues long. DNA of the CDR3: TGTGCCAGCGGGACAGGGGAATACGAGCAGTACTTC. It encodes CASGTGEYEQYF.

This clone was counted only a few times. CDR3 nucleotide sequence: TGTGCCAGCGTGGAGGGGACGGGGCGGACCCAGTACTTC. This gives the protein CASVEGTGRTQYF. The J gene is TRBJ2-5, the V gene TRBV27; D is perhaps TRBD2 (6 bases). V lost 8 bases to trimming and J lost 7 bases, with 17 bases between them. This CDR3 is 13 amino acids long. Germline V CDR1 and CDR2: MNHEY, SMNVEV (reference sequence).

The chain has TRBV5-1 and TRBJ2-7; the D gene is possibly TRBD1 (7 bases). From germline, CDR1 is SGHRS and CDR2 YFSETQ. Trimming removed 3 bases at V and 2 bases at J, with 15 bases between. The CDR3 has 15 residues. The CDR3 sequence: CASSYRQGGAYEQYF. The CDR3 nucleotides are TGCGCCAGCAGCTATCGGCAGGGGGGCGCCTACGAGCAGTACTTC. The full variable domain, with the rest looked up from reference TRBV5-1 and TRBJ2-7, is KAGVTQTPRYLIKTRGQQVTLSCSPISGHRSVSWYQQTPGQGLQFLFEYFSETQRNKGNFPGRFSGRQFSNSRSEMNVSTLELGDSALYLCASSYRQGGAYEQYFGPGTRLTVT.

The V gene is TRBV6-6, the J gene TRBJ2-3; D not certain. Per germline, CDR1 MNHNY and CDR2 SVGAGI (reference sequence). This CDR3 region has 16 residues. Deletions cut 5 bases from V and 3 bases from J, with 18 bases between. CDR3 DNA: TGTGCCAGCAGTAACGACCCCTTAATTGTTACAGATACGCAGTATTTT. It translates to CASSNDPLIVTDTQYF.

The chain couples TRBV28 to TRBJ1-2, with 8 bases that match TRBD1. V trimming: 5 bases; J trimming: 7 bases; junction bases outside the gene matches: 9. The germline CDR1 and CDR2 sequences are MDHEN and SYDVKM. The CDR3 runs to 14 residues. The CDR3 is CASSAEQGALGYTF. In nucleotides, the CDR3 is TGTGCCAGCAGTGCAGAGCAGGGGGCGCTTGGCTACACCTTC.

V and J are TRBV16 and TRBJ1-2; TRBD1 matches at 8 bases. This CDR3 spans 15 amino acids. The V gene's germline CDR1 is KGHSY and CDR2 FQNENV. J was trimmed by 2 bases and V by 4 bases; bases with no gene match: 6. The CDR3: CASSPGTGENYGYTF. The DNA of the CDR3 is TGTGCCAGCAGCCCGGGGACAGGAGAGAACTATGGCTACACCTTC.

Concerning this clone itself: In the same sample, other DNA sequences code for this CDR3. The gene calls are TRBV9 and TRBJ2-7, with 9 bases fitting TRBD2. This CDR3 contains 14 residues. The V segment lost 3 bases and the J segment 2 bases; nucleotides outside the gene matches: 3. CDR1 SGDLS and CDR2 YYNGEE come from the germline V gene. The CDR3 spells CASSEGLATYEQYF. CDR3 in DNA: TGTGCCAGCAGCGAAGGACTAGCGACCTACGAGCAGTACTTC.

The chain couples TRBV5-1 to TRBJ2-3, with 7 positions matching TRBD1. The junction had 10 bases not matched to a gene; V was cut back by 3 bases and J by 0 bases. Germline V gene sequence: CDR1 SGHRS, CDR2 YFSETQ. The CDR3 consists of 17 residues. The CDR3 bases are TGCGCCAGCAGCTGGGCCCACAGGGGACCCAGCACAGATACGCAGTATTTT. The encoded protein is CASSWAHRGPSTDTQYF.

The chain recombines TRBV5-5 with TRBJ2-7, with D uncertain. The CDR3 loop spans 14 amino acids. V was cut by 0 bases and J by 5 bases, with 12 bases left in between. Germline V gene lookup returns CDR1 SGHKS and CDR2 YYEKEE (reference sequence). The CDR3 here is CASSLDAPFNEQYF. The CDR3 DNA follows: TGTGCCAGCAGCTTGGACGCCCCCTTTAACGAGCAGTACTTC.

Worth noting for this clone: The sample has other DNA sequences that encode this CDR3 too. The genes are TRBV7-6 and TRBJ2-7; 9 bases agree with TRBD1. The CDR3 is 14 amino acids. Unmatched junction bases numbered 4, after V lost 6 bases and J lost 1 base. Per the germline V gene, CDR1 is SGHVS and CDR2 is FNYEAQ. The CDR3 nucleotides read TGTGCCAGCAGTTCCGGGACAGGGTCCTACGAGCAGTACTTC. Translating it yields CASSSGTGSYEQYF. Variable domain in full (rest from reference TRBV7-6 and TRBJ2-7): GAGVSQSPRYKVTKRGQDVALRCDPISGHVSLYWYRQALGQGPEFLTYFNYEAQQDKSGLPNDRFSAERPEGSISTLTIQRTEQRDSAMYRCASSSGTGSYEQYFGPGTRLTVT.

V usage is TRBV29-1 and J usage is TRBJ1-2; D remains unclear. Germline V gene lookup returns CDR1 SQVTM and CDR2 ANQGSEA. Between the trimmed V and J ends, which lost 4 bases and 8 bases, there was a span of 14 bases. CDR3 length: 12 residues. The CDR3 region has the DNA TGCAGCGTTGTCTTCAGGTCGACCGGCTACACCTTC. Translation: CSVVFRSTGYTF.

DNA of the CDR3: TGTGCCAGCAGTGCGGGGAACTACGAGCAGTACTTC. Protein product: CASSAGNYEQYF. V and J are TRBV2 and TRBJ2-5, with D tentatively TRBD2 (5 bases). The J call may not be correct, given that the DNA end is closer to TRBJ2-7. Germline V gene sequence: CDR1 SNHLY, CDR2 FYNNEI. The CDR3 runs to 12 residues.

This clone was detected once. The chain uses TRBV29-1 and TRBJ2-5, with D hard to call. CDR1 is SQVTM and CDR2 is ANQGSEA in the germline V gene. The V and J ends lost 4 bases and 5 bases respectively, with 17 bases between them. This CDR3 comprises 14 residues. The CDR3 loop reads CSVVSTAIGETQYF. DNA for the CDR3: TGCAGCGTTGTCAGTACCGCGATAGGGGAGACCCAGTACTTC.

The chain is built from TRBV14 and TRBJ1-4; a weak D match, TRBD1 (6 bases). Between the trimmed V and J ends, which lost 1 base and 4 bases, there was a span of 10 bases. Germline V gene sequence: CDR1 SGHDN, CDR2 FVKESK. The CDR3 is 15 residues long. This CDR3 is CASSQVQGINEKLFF. Here the CDR3 DNA reads TGTGCCAGCAGCCAAGTACAGGGAATTAATGAAAAACTGTTTTTT.

J is TRBJ2-1 and V is TRBV9; D is undetermined. Trimming took off 0 bases at V and 0 bases at J, with 16 bases between the two ends. The CDR3 has 18 residues. The germline V gene has CDR1 SGDLS and CDR2 YYNGEE. CDR3 protein: CASSVVPVIYPSYNEQFF. In DNA, the CDR3 is TGTGCCAGCAGCGTAGTTCCTGTGATTTATCCCTCCTACAATGAGCAGTTCTTC.